The clone carrying this TCR beta chain has a count of ten or more. The target antigen is unknown. This record comes from a study of neurological immune-mediated disorders. General study findings and limits: TCR clonal expansion peaked in HTLV-1-associated myelopathy patients and was lowest in multiple sclerosis patients.

Volunteers from a blood bank in Maryland, USA, constituted the healthy controls. The unsorted libraries were made from 2 million PBMCs kept at -80 C. Trimming cost V 0 bases and J 6 bases; bases outside gene matches: 7. Germline V gene data show CDR1 as DFQATT and CDR2 as SNEGSKA (reference sequence). This CDR3 is built from 15 residues. From the 5' RACE reads, TCRdb called clonotypes with MiXCR, one entry per CDR3 protein. The data show tens of thousands of distinct CDR3 sequences, 13% to 15% seen once. The specimen sequenced was PBMCs. The clonotype originates from a woman between 45 and 60 years old in good health. The chain couples TRBV20-1 to TRBJ1-4, with TRBD1 identical over 7 bases. CDR3: CSARDNRGQYEKLFF. The CDR3 coding sequence is TGCAGTGCTAGAGACAACCGGGGACAGTATGAAAAACTGTTTTTT.